This T cell receptor beta chain was sequenced during a study of chemoradiotherapy in HPV16-positive cancers. The assay was immunoSEQ multiplex PCR, and TCRdb's table has in-frame clones only and misses some. The sample yields just under 40,000 clones, approximately 73% seen once. CDR1 is LGHNA, CDR2 YSLEER, per germline. Trimming took off 1 base at V and 7 bases at J, with 13 bases between the two ends. This CDR3 is 14 amino acids long. The rearrangement links TRBV4-3 to TRBJ1-2, with D perhaps TRBD1 (5 bases). The sample here was blood, taken from a patient who underwent chemoradiotherapy. This clonotype was obtained from a human donor with HPV-associated anogenital cancer. CDR3: CASSQGVRGAGYTF. In DNA form, the CDR3 reads TGCGCCAGCAGCCAAGGTGTACGTGGGGCTGGCTACACCTTC.